What follows are 2 T cell receptor beta chains derived from one specimen sequenced in a study of blood T cell repertoires in COVID-19. Clones were read by immunoSEQ multiplex PCR, and TCRdb kept only the in-frame ones, dropping some. The top ten clones hold around 14% of a sample with approximately 59,000 clones, about 81% of them seen once. The source material was peripheral blood. The receptors here all came from a man older than 75 with acute or convalescent COVID-19.

This clone has only a few counts. J is TRBJ2-7 and V is TRBV28; 11 positions agree with TRBD1. This CDR3 comprises 15 residues. Germline CDR1 reads MDHEN; CDR2 reads SYDVKM. The junction had 6 bases not matched to a gene; V was cut back by 5 bases and J by 3 bases. The CDR3 loop reads CASSGPGTGGYEQYF. The DNA of the CDR3 is TGTGCCAGCAGTGGACCCGGGACAGGGGGCTACGAGCAGTACTTC. Complete variable domain (other parts from reference TRBV28 and TRBJ2-7): DVKVTQSSRYLVKRTGEKVFLECVQDMDHENMFWYRQDPGLGLRLIYFSYDVKMKEKGDIPEGYSVSREKKERFSLILESASTNQTSMYLCASSGPGTGGYEQYFGPGTRLTVT.

This clone is a singleton in its sample. V is TRBV5-8 and J is TRBJ2-5; 7 bases match TRBD1. This CDR3 region has 14 residues. The germline V gene encodes CDR1 SGHTS and CDR2 YDEGEE. V dropped 0 bases and J dropped 3; count of bases not matched to a gene: 2. CDR3: CASSLGDREETQYF. The CDR3 bases are TGTGCCAGCAGCTTGGGGGACAGAGAAGAGACCCAGTACTTC.